This section outlines one T cell receptor (beta chain) sequence together with its context. Data came from immunoSEQ multiplex PCR; TCRdb stores just in-frame clones and leaves some out. Of fewer than 250,000 clones in the sample, about nine tenths are singletons; the top ten hold about 1%. The CDR3 spans 15 residues. Germline lookup yields CDR1 SGHNT and CDR2 YYREEE (reference sequence). The trim removed 3 bases at V and 7 bases at J, leaving 9 bases unmatched. The record originates from a study of blood T cell repertoires in COVID-19. Study as a whole: Spain, Italy and the United States supplied samples that represented acute and convalescent COVID-19.

The chain uses TRBV5-4 and TRBJ2-7; 11 bases align to TRBD1. Material: peripheral blood. The origin of this receptor is a man aged 30 to 45 with acute or convalescent COVID-19. This CDR3 is CASSSPGQGDGEQYF. In nucleotides, the CDR3 is TGTGCCAGCAGCTCGCCGGGACAGGGGGACGGAGAGCAGTACTTC.